The sequence of this T cell receptor (beta chain) was determined in a study of blood T cell repertoires in COVID-19. Overall study context: Sample material is recorded as cDNA or gDNA derived from T cells, B-cell-depleted T cells, or PBMCs.

Generated by immunoSEQ multiplex PCR, the TCRdb table keeps only in-frame clones and is missing some. Altogether about 160,000 clones are present, roughly 90% being singletons, with the ten largest covering more than 6.5%. This CDR3 comprises 19 residues. The sequence came from a woman in her 50s who had recovered from COVID-19. The chain combines TRBV12-1 with TRBJ2-3; the table's D call TRBD2 went unverified against the DNA. TRBV12-1 is a pseudogene locus. Sequenced material: PBMCs or T cells enriched from blood (not recorded which). CDR3 loop: CASSSLADQTHASTDTQYF. CDR3 nucleotides: TGTGCCAGCAGCTCGCTAGCGGATCAGACCCATGCTAGCACAGATACGCAGTATTTT.